This passage covers 4 T cell receptor beta chains from one sample sequenced in a study of shared clonotypes between healthy human individuals. Libraries were prepared by immunoSEQ multiplex PCR; TCRdb keeps only in-frame clonotypes and omits some of them. Among about 530,000 clones, about 96% were seen once, and the ten largest hold approximately 0.062%. Input material: naive CD4+ T cells sorted from blood. Subset here: CD45RA+ positively selected. These receptors all come from a young woman in good health.

V is TRBV28 and J is TRBJ1-4, with D tentatively TRBD1 (5 bases). V was shortened by 3 bases and J by 5 bases, with 16 bases between the two germline ends. Germline-derived CDR1 and CDR2 are MDHEN and SYDVKM. The length of the CDR3 is 16 residues. The CDR3: CASSFRSWGRNEKLFF. The CDR3 coding sequence is TGTGCCAGCAGTTTTCGGAGTTGGGGGAGGAATGAAAAACTGTTTTTT.

This clone occurred once. This chain uses TRBV28 with TRBJ1-1; 8 positions match TRBD1. The V and J ends lost 0 bases and 12 bases, in that order; junction bases with no gene match: 3. The CDR3 has 12 residues. The V gene's germline CDR1 is MDHEN and CDR2 SYDVKM. The CDR3: CASSLWDRDTFF. The CDR3 bases are TGTGCCAGCAGTTTATGGGACAGGGATACTTTCTTT.

This chain joins TRBV28 and TRBJ1-1; D gene uncertain. CDR1 MDHEN and CDR2 SYDVKM come from the germline V gene. Trimming removed 3 bases at V and 1 base at J, with 12 bases between. The CDR3 length is 15 residues. The CDR3 sequence is CASSFGYYRNTEAFF. The CDR3 DNA reads as TGTGCCAGCAGTTTTGGGTATTATAGGAACACTGAAGCTTTCTTT.

The chain links TRBV6-5 to TRBJ2-5, with 8 bases lining up with TRBD1. The CDR3 totals 14 residues. V shed 2 bases and J 5 bases; nucleotides not matched to a gene: 4. CDR1 and CDR2 (germline): MNHEY, SVGAGI. CDR3 sequence: CASSYRQGSETQYF. The CDR3 nucleotides read TGTGCCAGCAGTTACCGACAGGGGTCGGAGACCCAGTACTTC.